This entry lists 28 T cell receptor beta chains sequenced from one sample in a study of OX40 agonist ivuxolimab in advanced cancers. TCRdb's table, derived via immunoSEQ multiplex PCR, lists solely in-frame clones and lacks some. Of approximately 70,000 clones in the sample, 85% to 95% were seen once. The sequenced sample was CD4+ or CD8+ T cells sorted from blood, obtained in a trial of the OX40 agonist ivuxolimab. The receptor source for this set is an adult with an advanced solid tumor such as melanoma, head and neck, liver or kidney cancer.

The chain carries TRBV5-1 and TRBJ2-3; maybe TRBD2 (5 bases). Trimming removed 0 bases from V and 4 bases from J, with 12 bases in between. This CDR3 spans 15 amino acids. Germline lookup yields CDR1 SGHRS and CDR2 YFSETQ. CDR3: CASSLDRGFADTQYF. The CDR3 DNA follows: TGCGCCAGCAGCTTGGATCGGGGTTTTGCAGATACGCAGTATTTT. The variable domain in full, completed from reference TRBV5-1 and TRBJ2-3, reads KAGVTQTPRYLIKTRGQQVTLSCSPISGHRSVSWYQQTPGQGLQFLFEYFSETQRNKGNFPGRFSGRQFSNSRSEMNVSTLELGDSALYLCASSLDRGFADTQYFGPGTRLTVL.

Judged by abundance, this clone is medium-sized (0.01 to 0.1%). This chain links TRBV10-1 with TRBJ2-1; 7 positions agree with TRBD2. The length of the CDR3 is 14 residues. Germline V gives CDR1 WNHNN, CDR2 SYGVQD (reference sequence). With V trimmed by 3 bases and J by 5 bases, 4 bases remained unmatched. The CDR3 sequence: CASSDGLVHNEQFF. Here the CDR3 DNA reads TGCGCCAGCAGTGATGGACTAGTCCACAATGAGCAGTTCTTC.

This clone was recorded a few times. The CDR3 here is CATSRTTSGGREGELFF. CDR3 in DNA: TGTGCCACCAGCAGAACCACTAGCGGGGGGCGCGAAGGGGAGCTGTTTTTT. The genes are TRBV15 and TRBJ2-2; 12 positions match TRBD2. The V segment lost 2 bases and the J segment 8 bases; nucleotides outside the gene matches: 9. Germline loops: CDR1 LNHNV, CDR2 YYDKDF (reference sequence). This CDR3 region has 17 residues.

J is TRBJ2-1 and V is TRBV27, with TRBD1 identical over 11 bases. The CDR3 has 15 residues. Germline V gene lookup returns CDR1 MNHEY and CDR2 SMNVEV (reference sequence). V shed 4 bases and J 7 bases; nucleotides not matched to a gene: 6. The CDR3 nucleotides read TGTGCCAGCAGTTACTGGACAGGGGGCTCAAATGAGCAGTTCTTC. Amino acids: CASSYWTGGSNEQFF.

This chain connects TRBV10-3 to TRBJ2-5; D not certain. Germline loops: CDR1 ENHRY, CDR2 SYGVKD. The CDR3 is 12 residues long. Trimming shortened V by 0 bases and J by 5 bases, and 4 bases separated the two germline ends. In DNA form, the CDR3 reads TGTGCCATCAGTGAGTCGAGCGAGACCCAGTACTTC. Residues: CAISESSETQYF.

The chain joins TRBV2 to TRBJ2-1; 8 bases align to TRBD2. Germline V lookup: CDR1 SNHLY, CDR2 FYNNEI. After removal of 2 bases from V and 8 bases from J, the junction contained 5 bases not matched to a gene. The CDR3 loop spans 14 amino acids. CDR3 sequence reads: CASSEQRESDEQFF. The CDR3 DNA reads as TGTGCCAGCAGTGAACAGCGGGAGAGCGATGAGCAGTTCTTC. Full variable domain (outside the CDR3, taken from reference TRBV2 and TRBJ2-1): EPEVTQTPSHQVTQMGQEVILRCVPISNHLYFYWYRQILGQKVEFLVSFYNNEISEKSEIFDDQFSVERPDGSNFTLKIRSTKLEDSAMYFCASSEQRESDEQFFGPGTRLTVL.

This clone occurred once. The chain combines TRBV19 with TRBJ2-1; no clear D gene. Germline values: CDR1 LNHDA, CDR2 SQIVND (reference sequence). V dropped 4 bases and J dropped 3 bases, with 10 bases sitting between them. The CDR3 has 14 residues. The CDR3 DNA follows: TGTGCCAGTAGTAAGACGGGCAGCTACAATGAGCAGTTCTTC. It encodes CASSKTGSYNEQFF.

J is TRBJ1-5 and V is TRBV10-1; no firm D call. Germline CDR1 and CDR2: WNHNN and SYGVQD (reference sequence). CDR3 length: 13 amino acids. Trimming left V 6 bases short and J 5 bases short, with 11 bases between. In DNA form, the CDR3 reads TGCGCCAGCAGCCCGGGGAGGGATCAGCCCCAGCATTTT. This sequence encodes CASSPGRDQPQHF.

The V call is TRBV10-3, the J call TRBJ1-5; D remains unclear. The CDR3 is made up of 14 amino acids. Trimming cost V 2 bases and J 4 bases, with 9 bases left between them. CDR1 is ENHRY, CDR2 SYGVKD, per germline. CDR3 amino acids: CAISEGPSNQPQHF. The DNA for the CDR3 is TGTGCCATCAGTGAGGGCCCTTCGAATCAGCCCCAGCATTTT.

This clone was recorded once. The CDR3 DNA follows: TGTGCCTGGAAAAGTGATTTTGGTTCACCCCTCCACTTT. This gives the protein CAWKSDFGSPLHF. The chain links TRBV30 to TRBJ1-6, with D uncertain. The germline V gene has CDR1 GTSNPN and CDR2 SVGIG (reference sequence). Trimming removed 4 bases at V and 9 bases at J, with 13 bases between. The CDR3 consists of 13 residues.

This clone was counted between two and nine times. V and J are TRBV11-3 and TRBJ1-4; D gene unclear. Germline CDR1 is SGHNT and CDR2 is YENEEA. The CDR3 totals 15 residues. Trimming removed 4 bases from V and 0 bases from J, with 9 bases in between. The CDR3 here is CASSSGGTTNEKLFF. CDR3 bases: TGTGCCAGCAGCTCCGGCGGAACAACTAATGAAAAACTGTTTTTT.

The rearrangement links TRBV4-1 to TRBJ1-6; a possible D gene is TRBD1 (6 bases). The germline V gene has CDR1 MGHRA and CDR2 YSYEKL. The V end lost 0 bases, the J end lost 5 bases, and 17 bases lay between the germline ends. The CDR3 sequence is 18 residues long. DNA of the CDR3: TGCGCCAGCAGCCAAGAATTTGGGGACACGGCCCATAATTCACCCCTCCACTTT. Amino acids: CASSQEFGDTAHNSPLHF.

For this clone: Lacking the conserved final phenylalanine or tryptophan, this CDR3 likely reflects a read error. The DNA is omitted, as the CDR3 cannot be located on it reliably, and the CDR3 follows TCRdb's listing. The rearrangement uses TRBV6-1 and TRBJ2-3; the tabulated D call, TRBD2, remains unverified against the DNA. Germline V gene data show CDR1 as MNHNS and CDR2 as SASEGT. The CDR3 totals 14 residues, both ends included. The CDR3 loop is CASSEGLGTSGGVC.

This clone was found a few times. The V gene is TRBV5-1, the J gene TRBJ1-2; the D is unclear. The ends were cut back, 0 bases at V and 7 bases at J, with 13 bases in the middle. Germline V gene lookup returns CDR1 SGHRS and CDR2 YFSETQ. This CDR3 is 14 amino acids long. The CDR3 loop is CASSLATAAGGYTF. The CDR3 DNA is TGCGCCAGCAGCTTGGCCACAGCAGCAGGTGGCTACACCTTC.

The chain couples TRBV7-6 to TRBJ2-5, with TRBD1 matching 9 bases. Judging by the DNA end, TRBJ2-7 fits better; the J call may be wrong. The CDR3 runs to 16 residues. Germline V lookup: CDR1 SGHVS, CDR2 FNYEAQ. The CDR3 DNA sequence: TGTGCCAGCAGCTTAGCTTCCACGGGACAGGGCTACGAGCAGTACTTC. Protein: CASSLASTGQGYEQYF.

The V gene is TRBV18, the J gene TRBJ2-2; D gene uncertain. Trimming cost V 3 bases and J 4 bases, with 18 bases left between them. Germline V CDR1 and CDR2: KGHSH, LQKENI. This CDR3 comprises 17 residues. The CDR3 here is CASSPGGSSSLTGELFF. The CDR3 nucleotides are TGTGCCAGCTCACCCGGCGGCTCCTCTTCCCTCACCGGGGAGCTGTTTTTT.

The rearrangement uses TRBV11-1 and TRBJ2-2; 7 nucleotides agree with TRBD1. The germline gives CDR1 SGHAT, CDR2 FQDESV (reference sequence). Trimming took 1 base from V and 6 from J; bases not matched to a gene: 5. There are 15 residues in the CDR3. In DNA form, the CDR3 reads TGTGCCAGCAGCTTAGTGTCCAGGGGGTCCGGGGAGCTGTTTTTT. It yields the protein CASSLVSRGSGELFF.

A single count supports this clone. The chain carries TRBV5-3 and TRBJ2-7; D ambiguous. TRBV5-3 is filed as an ORF, its function uncertain. There are 13 residues in the CDR3. V lost 6 bases and J 5 bases, leaving 15 bases between the germline ends. The CDR3: CARMSLNTNEQYF. CDR3 nucleotides: TGTGCCAGAATGAGCCTCAACACCAACGAGCAGTACTTC.

The chain employs TRBV19 and TRBJ2-7; D is perhaps TRBD1 or TRBD2 (5 bases each). This CDR3 contains 11 residues. CDR1 is LNHDA and CDR2 is SQIVND in the germline V gene (reference sequence). Trimming stripped 9 bases from V and 9 bases from J, with 15 bases between. The DNA of the CDR3 is TGTGCCAGCGGGGACCCACCTCGGCAGTACTTC. Its protein product is CASGDPPRQYF. The entire variable domain, with the rest obtained from reference TRBV19 and TRBJ2-7, is as follows: DGGITQSPKYLFRKEGQNVTLSCEQNLNHDAMYWYRQDPGQGLRLIYYSQIVNDFQKGDIAEGYSVSREKKESFPLTVTSAQKNPTAFYLCASGDPPRQYFGPGTRLTVT.

The chain joins TRBV11-3 to TRBJ2-3; 7 bases line up with TRBD2. CDR1 and CDR2 (germline): SGHNT, YENEEA. The CDR3 totals 15 residues. V shed 5 bases, J shed 2 bases, and the junction held 7 bases outside the gene matches. The CDR3 bases are TGTGCCAGCAGCCCCGGGGGGAAATACACAGATACGCAGTATTTT. As protein: CASSPGGKYTDTQYF.

The chain recombines TRBV29-1 with TRBJ1-1; tentative D call: TRBD1 (5 bases). CDR3 length: 12 amino acids. The germline CDR1 and CDR2 sequences are SQVTM and ANQGSEA. V lost 8 bases and J 5 bases, leaving 15 bases between the germline ends. DNA for the CDR3: TGCAGCACTGGGACCCTGGGTACTGAAGCTTTCTTT. It encodes CSTGTLGTEAFF.

The V and J genes are TRBV7-9 and TRBJ2-7, with 7 nucleotides matching TRBD1. CDR3 size: 12 residues. V lost 10 bases, J lost 2 bases, and 5 bases stayed unmatched. Germline CDR1 and CDR2: SEHNR and FQNEAQ (reference sequence). The CDR3, as DNA: TGTGCCACCGAAGGACAGGCCTACGAGCAGTACTTC. Translating it yields CATEGQAYEQYF. The variable domain in full, with the rest retrieved from reference TRBV7-9 and TRBJ2-7, is DTGVSQNPRHKITKRGQNVTFRCDPISEHNRLYWYRQTLGQGPEFLTYFQNEAQLEKSRLLSDRFSAERPKGSFSTLEIQRTEQGDSAMYLCATEGQAYEQYFGPGTRLTVT.

The J gene is TRBJ2-1, the V gene TRBV11-2; 12 bases fit TRBD2. This CDR3 contains 15 residues. CDR1 and CDR2 from the germline V gene are SGHAT and FQNNGV. After removal of 6 bases from V and 7 bases from J, the junction contained 7 bases not matched to a gene. CDR3 in amino acids: CASSRTSGIPNEQFF. CDR3 in DNA: TGTGCCAGCAGTCGGACTAGCGGGATCCCTAATGAGCAGTTCTTC.

The V call is TRBV6-5, the J call TRBJ1-2; the D gene is possibly TRBD1 (6 bases). Per the germline V gene, CDR1 is MNHEY and CDR2 is SVGAGI. This CDR3 region has 12 residues. V shed 2 bases and J shed 6 bases, with 7 bases lying between them. The CDR3 loop reads CASSYRGDGYTF. CDR3 nucleotide sequence: TGTGCCAGCAGTTACAGGGGGGATGGCTACACCTTC.

The V call is TRBV10-3, the J call TRBJ2-5; weak D call: TRBD2 (7 bases). V shed 5 bases and J shed 11 bases, with 21 bases lying between them. The length of the CDR3 is 14 residues. Germline values: CDR1 ENHRY, CDR2 SYGVKD. CDR3 protein: CAISPSGAGARQYF. The DNA of the CDR3 is TGTGCCATCAGTCCCTCAGGGGCGGGAGCGCGTCAGTACTTC.

J is TRBJ2-2 and V is TRBV7-2; a possible D gene is TRBD2 (6 bases). Trimming cost V 5 bases and J 1 base, with 11 bases left between them. Germline V gives CDR1 SGHTA, CDR2 FQGNSA. The CDR3 covers 15 residues. The chain's CDR3 is CASSIRGGNTGELFF. Written as DNA, the CDR3 is TGTGCCAGCAGCATTAGGGGAGGGAACACCGGGGAGCTGTTTTTT.

This chain connects TRBV6-1 to TRBJ2-7; 9 nucleotides align to TRBD1. V lost 5 bases and J lost 6; bases outside the gene matches: 8. The CDR3 runs 14 residues. The germline V gene encodes CDR1 MNHNS and CDR2 SASEGT. The CDR3: CASSQGTGNLEQYF. The CDR3, as DNA: TGTGCCAGCAGTCAGGGGACAGGGAATCTCGAGCAGTACTTC.

This chain uses TRBV4-1 with TRBJ2-7, with TRBD2 as a possible D gene (6 bases). Germline lookup yields CDR1 MGHRA and CDR2 YSYEKL. This CDR3 is 16 amino acids long. The V gene lost 0 bases and the J gene lost 0 bases, with 12 bases spanning the gap. CDR3 loop: CASSQDRGGYSYEQYF. The CDR3 region has the DNA TGCGCCAGCAGCCAAGATCGGGGAGGCTACTCCTACGAGCAGTACTTC.